These T cell receptor beta chains were read from a single sample in a study of shared clonotypes between healthy human individuals. TCRdb keeps only in-frame clones here, not all; method: immunoSEQ multiplex PCR. The sample contains roughly 2.1 million clones, approximately 94% of which appear only once. Sequenced input: naive CD8+ T cells from PBMCs. The receptor source for this set is a man between 18 and 29 years old in good health. Some clones in this sample may be carry-over from other donors' samples. Both conserved end residues are part of each CDR3. Fields, in order: V gene, D gene, clone size, J gene, CDR3 protein, CDR3 DNA. D genes are given only for firm matches. Expanded clones are given a class, and other clones once, few, many or no size at all.

v_call: TRBV7-9; d_call: -; clone_size: -; j_call: TRBJ2-4; cdr3_aa: CASSPSQIIQYF; cdr3_nt: TGTGCCAGCAGCCCAAGCCAGATCATTCAGTACTTC
v_call: TRBV2; d_call: TRBD1; clone_size: -; j_call: TRBJ1-2; cdr3_aa: CAIQGLARAGYTF; cdr3_nt: TGTGCCATACAGGGGCTCGCTCGTGCGGGCTACACCTTC
v_call: TRBV2; d_call: -; clone_size: -; j_call: TRBJ2-1; cdr3_aa: CASRDRPYNEQFF; cdr3_nt: TGTGCCAGCAGGGACAGACCTTACAATGAGCAGTTCTTC
v_call: TRBV7-9; d_call: -; clone_size: -; j_call: TRBJ1-1; cdr3_aa: CASSWGETEAFF; cdr3_nt: TGTGCCAGCAGCTGGGGGGAAACTGAAGCTTTCTTT
v_call: TRBV9; d_call: TRBD2; clone_size: -; j_call: TRBJ2-3; cdr3_aa: CASSNKGGTHHTDTQYF; cdr3_nt: TGTGCCAGCAGCAATAAGGGAGGGACTCACCACACAGATACGCAGTATTTT
v_call: TRBV20-1; d_call: -; clone_size: -; j_call: TRBJ2-1; cdr3_aa: CSASGSIEQFF; cdr3_nt: TGCAGTGCTAGCGGGAGTATTGAGCAGTTCTTC
v_call: TRBV6-1; d_call: -; clone_size: -; j_call: TRBJ2-5; cdr3_aa: CASSVLKGTLQETQYF; cdr3_nt: TGTGCCAGCAGTGTCCTAAAGGGGACCCTTCAAGAGACCCAGTACTTC
v_call: TRBV30; d_call: TRBD1; clone_size: -; j_call: TRBJ1-1; cdr3_aa: CAWTRTGDAEAFF; cdr3_nt: TGTGCCTGGACCCGGACAGGGGACGCTGAAGCTTTCTTT
v_call: TRBV28; d_call: TRBD1; clone_size: -; j_call: TRBJ2-3; cdr3_aa: CASSRGQDTDTQYF; cdr3_nt: TGTGCCAGCAGTCGGGGACAGGACACAGATACGCAGTATTTT
v_call: TRBV4-1; d_call: -; clone_size: -; j_call: TRBJ1-4; cdr3_aa: CASSETIGRSNEKLFF; cdr3_nt: TGCGCCAGCAGCGAAACAATAGGACGGTCTAATGAAAAACTGTTTTTT
v_call: TRBV11-2; d_call: -; clone_size: -; j_call: TRBJ1-2; cdr3_aa: CASSFGTDYGYTF; cdr3_nt: TGTGCCAGCAGCTTCGGGACGGACTATGGCTACACCTTC
v_call: TRBV14; d_call: TRBD1; clone_size: once; j_call: TRBJ2-1; cdr3_aa: CASSQDSGTGVYHSYNEQFF; cdr3_nt: TGTGCCAGCAGCCAAGATTCTGGGACAGGGGTCTACCACTCCTACAATGAGCAGTTCTTC
v_call: TRBV28; d_call: -; clone_size: -; j_call: TRBJ2-7; cdr3_aa: CASKAGTFGYEQYF; cdr3_nt: TGTGCCAGCAAGGCCGGGACATTTGGCTACGAGCAGTACTTC
v_call: TRBV5-4; d_call: -; clone_size: -; j_call: TRBJ2-7; cdr3_aa: CASSRVGTPYEQYF; cdr3_nt: TGTGCCAGCAGCCGGGTGGGGACACCCTACGAGCAGTACTTC
v_call: TRBV19; d_call: -; clone_size: -; j_call: TRBJ1-5; cdr3_aa: CASSFMTALNQPQHF; cdr3_nt: TGTGCCAGTAGCTTCATGACAGCCCTCAATCAGCCCCAGCATTTT
v_call: TRBV18; d_call: -; clone_size: -; j_call: TRBJ2-7; cdr3_aa: CASSPSRGSDEQYF; cdr3_nt: TGTGCCAGCTCACCGAGTCGGGGGTCCGACGAGCAGTACTTC
v_call: TRBV7-8; d_call: -; clone_size: -; j_call: TRBJ2-1; cdr3_aa: CASSLVGTASYNEQFF; cdr3_nt: TGTGCCAGCAGCTTGGTGGGTACAGCCTCCTACAATGAGCAGTTCTTC
v_call: TRBV28; d_call: TRBD2; clone_size: -; j_call: TRBJ2-7; cdr3_aa: CASSLFRGGREQYF; cdr3_nt: TGTGCCAGCAGTTTATTCCGCGGGGGGCGGGAGCAGTACTTC
v_call: TRBV29-1; d_call: -; clone_size: -; j_call: TRBJ2-7; cdr3_aa: CSAVEGNGEQYF; cdr3_nt: TGCAGCGCCGTGGAGGGAAACGGCGAGCAGTACTTC
v_call: TRBV7-2; d_call: -; clone_size: -; j_call: TRBJ2-1; cdr3_aa: CASSLVASSYNEQFF; cdr3_nt: TGTGCCAGCAGCTTGGTGGCGAGCTCGTACAATGAGCAGTTCTTC
v_call: TRBV11-3; d_call: -; clone_size: -; j_call: TRBJ1-2; cdr3_aa: CASSARWGERSYTF; cdr3_nt: TGTGCCAGCAGCGCCCGGTGGGGGGAACGAAGCTACACCTTC
v_call: TRBV2; d_call: -; clone_size: -; j_call: TRBJ2-7; cdr3_aa: CASSEPRGSGNEQYF; cdr3_nt: TGTGCCAGCAGTGAACCGCGGGGAAGTGGAAACGAGCAGTACTTC
v_call: TRBV7-9; d_call: -; clone_size: -; j_call: TRBJ1-1; cdr3_aa: CASSAGGLGNTEAFF; cdr3_nt: TGTGCCAGCAGCGCCGGGGGGCTGGGGAACACTGAAGCTTTCTTT
v_call: TRBV27; d_call: -; clone_size: -; j_call: TRBJ2-2; cdr3_aa: CASSFSAGATGELFF; cdr3_nt: TGTGCCAGCAGTTTCTCCGCAGGCGCCACCGGGGAGCTGTTTTTT
v_call: TRBV7-9; d_call: -; clone_size: few; j_call: TRBJ1-2; cdr3_aa: CASSLGTVYGYTF; cdr3_nt: TGTGCCAGCAGCTTAGGGACGGTCTATGGCTACACCTTC
v_call: TRBV30; d_call: -; clone_size: -; j_call: TRBJ2-7; cdr3_aa: CAWREVRVEQYF; cdr3_nt: TGTGCCTGGAGGGAGGTGAGGGTCGAGCAGTACTTC